This T cell receptor beta chain was obtained from a study of neurological immune-mediated disorders. 5'RACE employing 10-nucleotide random UMIs yielded the cDNA. TCRdb analysed the 5' RACE reads with MiXCR anew, one entry per CDR3 protein. This sample has 75,000 to 80,000 distinct CDR3 sequences, with 5% to 5.5% found just once. Study-level results: Expanded clones shared no identical CDR3 amino acid sequences across subjects, which suggested private TCR-beta repertoires in all groups.

On this clonotype itself: Its target is not known.

Germline loops: CDR1 SGHRS, CDR2 YFSETQ. Trimming cost V 0 bases and J 5 bases, with 16 bases left between them. The CDR3 is 16 amino acids. The unsorted libraries had their origin in 2 million PBMCs stored at -80 C. The material sequenced was PBMCs. This receptor was identified in a woman aged 25 to 39 with multiple sclerosis. The V and J genes are TRBV5-1 and TRBJ2-3, with D perhaps matching TRBD2 (5 bases). DNA of the CDR3: TGCGCCAGCAGCTTGGAGAGGGCCAGGACCGGAGATACGCAGTATTTT. Its protein product is CASSLERARTGDTQYF.